The clone carrying this T cell receptor (beta chain) was seen a few times. Library preparation (for TCRbeta) was performed with unique molecular identifiers. TCRdb fed the PCR reads into MiXCR, producing one record per CDR3 protein. The sample yields around 380,000 distinct CDR3 sequences, under 13% seen once. This CDR3 is 13 amino acids long. V gave up 7 bases and J gave up 4 bases, with 10 bases separating them. Germline V gene sequence: CDR1 SGHTA, CDR2 FQGNSA. The data were taken from a study of T-cell reconstitution after alpha-beta-depleted transplantation in children. The material sequenced was PBMCs from the stem cell graft donor, taken from the stem cell graft. The chain uses TRBV7-2 and TRBJ1-4; D is unresolved. This sequence originates from a human donor who donated a stem cell graft to a child with acute myeloid leukemia. The CDR3 spells CASKTGSNEKLFF. DNA of the CDR3: TGTGCCAGCAAGACTGGGAGTAATGAAAAACTGTTTTTT.